This T cell receptor (beta chain) derives from a study of T cells in Graves' hyperthyroidism and ophthalmopathy. The investigators amplified TCR beta CDR3 regions from RNA transcripts. A first-round RT-PCR of the TCR CDR3 used the HTBI primer set. TCRdb used MiXCR to reprocess the multiplex PCR reads, holding one entry per CDR3 protein. The sample has 450,000 to 700,000 distinct CDR3 sequences, 40% to 55% seen once. General observations from the study: Model output signaled ophthalmopathy a median roughly six months ahead of onset.

This CDR3 is built from 14 residues. The germline V gene has CDR1 LGHNT and CDR2 FRNRAP. For this clonotype: Its cognate antigen is unknown. A read error may explain this, as a much larger clone is one base away.

V is TRBV12-5 and J is TRBJ1-4; 9 positions match TRBD1. The sequenced material came from peripheral blood or thyroid tissue (not recorded which). The clonotype comes from a woman between 18 and 30 years old with Graves' hyperthyroidism. This CDR3 reads CASGGQGPNEKLIF. CDR3 DNA: TGTGCTAGTGGCGGACAGGGGCCTAATGAAAAACTGATTTTT.